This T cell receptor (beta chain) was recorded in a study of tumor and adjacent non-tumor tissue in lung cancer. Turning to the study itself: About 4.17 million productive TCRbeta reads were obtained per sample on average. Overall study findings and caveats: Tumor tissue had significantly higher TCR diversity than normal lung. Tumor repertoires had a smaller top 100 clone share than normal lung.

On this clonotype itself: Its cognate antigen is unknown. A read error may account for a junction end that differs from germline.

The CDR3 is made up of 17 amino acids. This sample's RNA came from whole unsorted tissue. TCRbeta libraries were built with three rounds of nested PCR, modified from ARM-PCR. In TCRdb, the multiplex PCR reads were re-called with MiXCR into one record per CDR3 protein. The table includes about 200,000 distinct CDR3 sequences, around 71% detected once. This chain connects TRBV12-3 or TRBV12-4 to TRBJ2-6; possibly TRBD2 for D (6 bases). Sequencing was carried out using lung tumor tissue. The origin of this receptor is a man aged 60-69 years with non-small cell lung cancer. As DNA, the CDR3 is TGTGGCAGCAGATCGGGACTCCTTATTTCTGGGGCCAACGTCCTGACTTTC. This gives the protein CGSRSGLLISGANVLTF.